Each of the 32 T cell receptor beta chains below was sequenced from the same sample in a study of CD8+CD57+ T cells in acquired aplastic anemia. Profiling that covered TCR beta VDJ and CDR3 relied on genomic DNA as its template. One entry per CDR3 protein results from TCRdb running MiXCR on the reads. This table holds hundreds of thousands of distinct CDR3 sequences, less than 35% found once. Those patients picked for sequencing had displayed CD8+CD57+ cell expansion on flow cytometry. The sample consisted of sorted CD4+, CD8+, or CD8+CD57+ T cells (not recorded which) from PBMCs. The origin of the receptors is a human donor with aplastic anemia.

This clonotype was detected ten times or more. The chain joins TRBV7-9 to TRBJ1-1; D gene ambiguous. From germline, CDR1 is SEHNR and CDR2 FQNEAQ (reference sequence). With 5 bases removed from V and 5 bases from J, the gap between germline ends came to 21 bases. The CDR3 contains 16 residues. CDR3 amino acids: CASSIPIGRRSTEAFF. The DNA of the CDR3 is TGTGCCAGCAGCATCCCGATCGGGAGGAGGAGTACTGAAGCTTTCTTT.

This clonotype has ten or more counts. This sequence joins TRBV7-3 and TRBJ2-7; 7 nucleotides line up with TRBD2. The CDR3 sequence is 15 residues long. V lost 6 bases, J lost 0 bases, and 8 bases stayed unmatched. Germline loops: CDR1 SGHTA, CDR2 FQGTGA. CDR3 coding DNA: TGTGCCAGCAGTATCAACGGGGGGAGCTCCTACGAGCAGTACTTC. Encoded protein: CASSINGGSSYEQYF.

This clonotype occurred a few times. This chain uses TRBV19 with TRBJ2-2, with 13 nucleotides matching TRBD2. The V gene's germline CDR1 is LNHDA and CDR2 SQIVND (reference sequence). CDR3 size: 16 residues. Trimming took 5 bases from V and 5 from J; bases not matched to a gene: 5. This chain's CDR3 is CASSPKGLAGTGELFF. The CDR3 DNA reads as TGTGCCAGTAGTCCCAAGGGACTAGCGGGAACCGGGGAGCTGTTTTTT.

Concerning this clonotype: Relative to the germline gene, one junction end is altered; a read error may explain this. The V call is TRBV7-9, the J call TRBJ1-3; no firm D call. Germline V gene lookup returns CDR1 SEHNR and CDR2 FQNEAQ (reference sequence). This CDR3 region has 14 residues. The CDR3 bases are TGTGCCTGCAGCTCCCGCGCTGGGGTTGACACCATATATTTT. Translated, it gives CACSSRAGVDTIYF.

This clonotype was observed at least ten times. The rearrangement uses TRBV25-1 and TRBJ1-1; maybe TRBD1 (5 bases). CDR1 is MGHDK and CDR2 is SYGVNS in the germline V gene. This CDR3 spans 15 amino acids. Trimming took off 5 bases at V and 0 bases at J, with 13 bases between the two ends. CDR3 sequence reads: CASSSPGGVNTEAFF. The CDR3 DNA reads TGTGCCAGCAGTTCCCCGGGGGGGGTGAACACTGAAGCTTTCTTT.

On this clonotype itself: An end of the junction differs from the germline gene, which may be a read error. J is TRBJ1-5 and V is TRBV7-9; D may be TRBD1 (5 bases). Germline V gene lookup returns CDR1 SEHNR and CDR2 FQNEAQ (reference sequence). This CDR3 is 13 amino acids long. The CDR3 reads CAGSLTGNRPQHF. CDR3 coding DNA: TGTGCCGGCAGCTTAACAGGCAATCGGCCCCAGCATTTT.

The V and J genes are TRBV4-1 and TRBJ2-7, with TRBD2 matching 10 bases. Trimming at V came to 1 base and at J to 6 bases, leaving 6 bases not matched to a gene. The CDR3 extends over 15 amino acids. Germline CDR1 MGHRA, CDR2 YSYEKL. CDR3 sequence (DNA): TGCGCCAGCAGCCAAGGTGGACTAGCGGTCCGCGAGCAGTACTTC. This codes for CASSQGGLAVREQYF.

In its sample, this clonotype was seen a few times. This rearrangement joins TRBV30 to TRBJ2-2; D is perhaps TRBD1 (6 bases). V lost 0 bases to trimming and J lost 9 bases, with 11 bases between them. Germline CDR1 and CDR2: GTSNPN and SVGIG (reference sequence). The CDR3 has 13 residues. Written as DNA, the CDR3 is TGTGCCTGGAGTGTACCTGGACAGAGGGAGCTGTTTTTT. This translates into CAWSVPGQRELFF.

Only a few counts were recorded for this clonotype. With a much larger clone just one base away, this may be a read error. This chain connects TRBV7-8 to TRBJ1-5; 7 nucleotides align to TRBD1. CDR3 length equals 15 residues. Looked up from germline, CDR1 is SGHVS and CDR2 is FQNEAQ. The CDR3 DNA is TGTGCCAGCAGTCGAATGACAGGGACTAATCAGCTCCAGCATTTT. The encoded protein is CASSRMTGTNQLQHF.

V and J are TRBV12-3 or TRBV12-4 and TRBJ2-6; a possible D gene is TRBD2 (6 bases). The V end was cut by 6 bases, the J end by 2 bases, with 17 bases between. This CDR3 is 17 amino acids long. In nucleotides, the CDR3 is TGTGCCAGCAGCCCCCCGGGGGTTAGGGCTGGGGCCAACGTCCTGACTTTC. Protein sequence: CASSPPGVRAGANVLTF.

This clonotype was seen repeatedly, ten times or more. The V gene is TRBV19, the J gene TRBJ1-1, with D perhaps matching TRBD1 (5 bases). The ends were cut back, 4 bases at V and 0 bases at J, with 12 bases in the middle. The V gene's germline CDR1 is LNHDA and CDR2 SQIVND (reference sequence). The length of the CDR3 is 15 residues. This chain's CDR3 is CASSTGPTMNTEAFF. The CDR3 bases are TGTGCCAGTAGTACAGGGCCCACCATGAACACTGAAGCTTTCTTT.

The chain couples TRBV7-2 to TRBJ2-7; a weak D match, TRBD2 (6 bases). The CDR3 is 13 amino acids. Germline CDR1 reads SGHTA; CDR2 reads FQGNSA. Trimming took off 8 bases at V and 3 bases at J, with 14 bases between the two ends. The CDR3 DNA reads TGTGCCAGCGGCCGGGGACTCAGCTACGAGCAGTACTTC. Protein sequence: CASGRGLSYEQYF.

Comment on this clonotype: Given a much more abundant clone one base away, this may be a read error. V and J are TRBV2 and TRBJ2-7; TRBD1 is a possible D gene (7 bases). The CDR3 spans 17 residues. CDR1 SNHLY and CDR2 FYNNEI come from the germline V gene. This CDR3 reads CARSVDRDFPTTYEQYF. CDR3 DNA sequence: TGTGCCCGCAGTGTCGACAGGGACTTCCCGACTACCTACGAGCAGTACTTC.

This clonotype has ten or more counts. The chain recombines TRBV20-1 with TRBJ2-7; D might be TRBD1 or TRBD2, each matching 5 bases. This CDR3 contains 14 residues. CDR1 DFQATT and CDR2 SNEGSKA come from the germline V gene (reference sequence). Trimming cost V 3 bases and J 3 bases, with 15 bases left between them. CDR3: CSASVAGAGYEQYF. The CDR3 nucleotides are TGCAGTGCTAGTGTTGCCGGGGCTGGCTACGAGCAGTACTTC.

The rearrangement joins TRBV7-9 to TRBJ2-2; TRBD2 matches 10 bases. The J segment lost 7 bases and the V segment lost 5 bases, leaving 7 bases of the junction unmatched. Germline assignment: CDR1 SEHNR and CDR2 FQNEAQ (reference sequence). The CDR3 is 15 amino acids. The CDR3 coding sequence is TGTGCCAGCAGCCCCACTCCTAGCGGGAGCGGGGAGCTGTTTTTT. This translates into CASSPTPSGSGELFF.

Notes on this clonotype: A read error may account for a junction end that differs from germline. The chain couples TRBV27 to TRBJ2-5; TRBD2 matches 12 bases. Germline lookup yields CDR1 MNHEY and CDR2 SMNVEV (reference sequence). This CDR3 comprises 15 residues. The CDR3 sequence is CAGSILAGGGETQYF. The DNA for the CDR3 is TGTGCCGGCAGTATCCTAGCGGGAGGGGGGGAGACCCAGTACTTC.

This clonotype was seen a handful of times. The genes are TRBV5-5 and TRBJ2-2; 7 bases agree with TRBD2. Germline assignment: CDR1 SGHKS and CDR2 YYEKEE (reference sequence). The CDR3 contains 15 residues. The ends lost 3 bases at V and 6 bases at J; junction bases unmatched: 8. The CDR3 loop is CASSWGGKDAGELFF. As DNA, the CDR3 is TGTGCCAGCAGCTGGGGAGGGAAGGACGCCGGGGAGCTGTTTTTT.

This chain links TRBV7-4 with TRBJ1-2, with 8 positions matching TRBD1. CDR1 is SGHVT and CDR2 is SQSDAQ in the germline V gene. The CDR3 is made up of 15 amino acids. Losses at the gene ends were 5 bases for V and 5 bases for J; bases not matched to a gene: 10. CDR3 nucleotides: TGTGCCAGCAGCACCACCGGGACAGGAGGATATGGCTACACCTTC. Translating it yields CASSTTGTGGYGYTF.

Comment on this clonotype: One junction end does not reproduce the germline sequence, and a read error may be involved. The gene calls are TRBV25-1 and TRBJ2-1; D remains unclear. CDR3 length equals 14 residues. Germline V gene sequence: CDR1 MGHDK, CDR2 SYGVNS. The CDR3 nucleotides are TGTGCCAGTAGTGCATCTGACGCGGTGATGTATCAGTTCTTC. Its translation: CASSASDAVMYQFF.

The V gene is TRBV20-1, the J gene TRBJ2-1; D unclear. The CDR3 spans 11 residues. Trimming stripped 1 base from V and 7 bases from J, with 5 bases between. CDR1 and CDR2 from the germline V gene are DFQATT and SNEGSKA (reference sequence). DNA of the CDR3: TGCAGTGCTAGAGTACAAAATGAGCAGTTCTTC. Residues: CSARVQNEQFF.

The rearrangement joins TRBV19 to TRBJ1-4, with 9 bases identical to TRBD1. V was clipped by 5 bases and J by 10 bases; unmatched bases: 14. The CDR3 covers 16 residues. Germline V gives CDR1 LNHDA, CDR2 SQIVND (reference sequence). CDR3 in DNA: TGTGCCAGTAGTCCACTCGTGGACAGGGGCCGGGGAAAACTGTTTTTT. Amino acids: CASSPLVDRGRGKLFF.

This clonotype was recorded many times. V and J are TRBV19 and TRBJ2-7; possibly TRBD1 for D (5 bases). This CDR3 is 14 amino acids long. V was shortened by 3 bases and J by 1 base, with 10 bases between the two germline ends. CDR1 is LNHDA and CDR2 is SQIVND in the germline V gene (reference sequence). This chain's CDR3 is CASSMQSGSYEQYF. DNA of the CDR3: TGTGCCAGTAGTATGCAGTCAGGGTCCTACGAGCAGTACTTC.

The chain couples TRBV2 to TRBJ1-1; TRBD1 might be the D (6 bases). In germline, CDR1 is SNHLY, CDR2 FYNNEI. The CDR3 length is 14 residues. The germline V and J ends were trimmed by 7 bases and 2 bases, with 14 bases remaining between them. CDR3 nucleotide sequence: TGTGCCAGCACTCCGGGCAGGGGAAACACTGAAGCTTTCTTT. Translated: CASTPGRGNTEAFF.

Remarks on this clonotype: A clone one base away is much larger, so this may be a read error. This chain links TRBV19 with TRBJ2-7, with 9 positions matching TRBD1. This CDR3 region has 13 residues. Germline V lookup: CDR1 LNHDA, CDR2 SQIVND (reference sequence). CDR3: CASSNTGGYEQHF. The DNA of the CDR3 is TGTGCCAGTAGCAATACAGGGGGCTACGAGCAGCACTTC.

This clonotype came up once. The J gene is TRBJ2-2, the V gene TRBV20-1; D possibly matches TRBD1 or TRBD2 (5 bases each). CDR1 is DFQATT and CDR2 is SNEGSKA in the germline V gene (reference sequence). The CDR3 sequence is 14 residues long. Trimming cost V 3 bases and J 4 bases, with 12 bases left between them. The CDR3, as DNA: TGCAGTGCTAGTCCGGGACGGGTCACCGGGGAGCTGTTTTTT. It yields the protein CSASPGRVTGELFF.

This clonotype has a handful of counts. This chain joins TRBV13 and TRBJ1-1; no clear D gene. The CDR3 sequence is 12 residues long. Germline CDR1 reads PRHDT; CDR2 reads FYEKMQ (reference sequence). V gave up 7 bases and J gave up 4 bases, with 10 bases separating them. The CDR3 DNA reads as TGTGCCAGCATGGAGGGAATCACTGAAGCTTTCTTT. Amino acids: CASMEGITEAFF.

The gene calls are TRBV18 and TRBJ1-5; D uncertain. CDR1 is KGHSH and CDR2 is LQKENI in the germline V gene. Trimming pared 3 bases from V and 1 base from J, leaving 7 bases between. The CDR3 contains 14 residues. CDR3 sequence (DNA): TGTGCCAGCTCACCCAAACAGAGCAATCAGCCCCAGCATTTT. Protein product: CASSPKQSNQPQHF. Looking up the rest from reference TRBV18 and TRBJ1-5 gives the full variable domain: NAGVMQNPRHLVRRRGQEARLRCSPMKGHSHVYWYRQLPEEGLKFMVYLQKENIIDESGMPKERFSAEFPKEGPSILRIQQVVRGDSAAYFCASSPKQSNQPQHFGDGTRLSIL.

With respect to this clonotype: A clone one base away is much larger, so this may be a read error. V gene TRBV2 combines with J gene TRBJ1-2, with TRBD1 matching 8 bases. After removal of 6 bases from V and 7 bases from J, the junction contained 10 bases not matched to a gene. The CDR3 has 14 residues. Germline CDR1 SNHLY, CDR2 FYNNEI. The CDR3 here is CASRQGAGLGGYTF. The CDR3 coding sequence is TGTGCCAGCAGGCAGGGGGCGGGCCTGGGTGGCTACACCTTC.

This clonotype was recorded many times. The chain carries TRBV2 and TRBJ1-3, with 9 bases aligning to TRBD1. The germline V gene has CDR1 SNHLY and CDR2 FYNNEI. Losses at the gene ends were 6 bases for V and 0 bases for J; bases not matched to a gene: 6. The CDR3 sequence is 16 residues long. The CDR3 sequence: CASSQQGADSGNTIYF. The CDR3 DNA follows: TGTGCCAGCAGCCAACAGGGGGCTGACTCTGGAAACACCATATATTTT.

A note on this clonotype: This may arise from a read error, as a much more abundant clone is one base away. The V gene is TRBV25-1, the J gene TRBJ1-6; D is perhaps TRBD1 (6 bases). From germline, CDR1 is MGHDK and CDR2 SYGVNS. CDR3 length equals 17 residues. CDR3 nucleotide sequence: TGTGCCAGCAGTGAAATGGGAGGAGGGGGGGGCAATTCACCCCCCCACTTT. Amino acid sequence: CASSEMGGGGGNSPPHF.

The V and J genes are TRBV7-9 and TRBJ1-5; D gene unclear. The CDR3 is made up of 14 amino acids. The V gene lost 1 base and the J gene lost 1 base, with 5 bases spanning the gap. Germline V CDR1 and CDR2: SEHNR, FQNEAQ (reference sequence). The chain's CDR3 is CASSLDQSNQPQHF. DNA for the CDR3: TGTGCCAGCAGCTTAGACCAAAGCAATCAGCCCCAGCATTTT.

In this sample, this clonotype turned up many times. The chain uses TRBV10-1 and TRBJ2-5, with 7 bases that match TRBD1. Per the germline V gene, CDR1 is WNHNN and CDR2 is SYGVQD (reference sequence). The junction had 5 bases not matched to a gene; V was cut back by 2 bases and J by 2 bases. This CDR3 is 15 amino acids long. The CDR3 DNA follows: TGCGCCAGCAGTGAGCCTCCGGGACAGCAAGAGACCCAGTACTTC. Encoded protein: CASSEPPGQQETQYF.